The rows below give T cell receptor beta chains drawn from one sample of a study of a mutant IDH1 vaccine in newly diagnosed glioma. Measured with immunoSEQ multiplex PCR; TCRdb has only the in-frame clones, and not every one. The sample contains approximately 100,000 clones, roughly 90% of which appear only once. Sequencing was performed on PBMCs, taken from a glioma patient treated with radiotherapy, temozolomide or both. These receptors were obtained from a woman between 50 and 59 years old with glioma. The CDR3 runs from the conserved cysteine through the conserved F or W.

j_gene: TRBJ2-5
v_gene: TRBV6-1
CDR3aa: CASSEYARDRRFETQYF

j_gene: TRBJ2-2
v_gene: TRBV28
CDR3aa: CATQAVNTGELFF

j_gene: TRBJ1-1
v_gene: TRBV27
CDR3aa: CASSWRQGSNTEAFF

j_gene: TRBJ1-3
v_gene: TRBV10-3
CDR3aa: CAISESGGSGNTIYF

j_gene: TRBJ1-1
v_gene: TRBV7-9
CDR3aa: CASSLAVEAFF

j_gene: TRBJ2-3
v_gene: TRBV7-7
CDR3aa: CASSSGPGGDTQYF

j_gene: TRBJ2-4
v_gene: TRBV10-3
CDR3aa: CAISGRQAGDIQYF

j_gene: TRBJ2-5
v_gene: TRBV28
CDR3aa: CATKLGRGMETQYF

j_gene: TRBJ1-2
v_gene: TRBV2
CDR3aa: CASRPDRGRGGYTF

j_gene: TRBJ2-1
v_gene: TRBV10-1
CDR3aa: CASSHGTSGSQEQFF

j_gene: .
v_gene: TRBV4-1
CDR3aa: CASSRLVQGDSYEQYF

j_gene: TRBJ2-1
v_gene: TRBV5-1
CDR3aa: CASSFEEGGHSYNEQFF

j_gene: TRBJ2-7
v_gene: TRBV19
CDR3aa: CASSMATGGFYEQYF

j_gene: TRBJ1-1
v_gene: TRBV30
CDR3aa: CAWSDVGGAVRAFF

j_gene: TRBJ2-3
v_gene: TRBV7-9
CDR3aa: CASSPFGGRPSTDTQYF

j_gene: TRBJ1-4
v_gene: TRBV7-9
CDR3aa: CASSLGSGATNEKLFF

j_gene: TRBJ2-1
v_gene: TRBV30
CDR3aa: CAWSVRGVVGNEQFF

j_gene: TRBJ1-1
v_gene: TRBV29-1
CDR3aa: CSVVLLVRYDTEAFF

j_gene: TRBJ2-2
v_gene: TRBV19
CDR3aa: CASSRLVEYTGELFF

j_gene: TRBJ1-2
v_gene: TRBV7-3
CDR3aa: CASSENSVNYGYTF

j_gene: TRBJ2-4
v_gene: TRBV10-3
CDR3aa: CAISSGTSGSQSREAKNIQYF

j_gene: TRBJ2-7
v_gene: TRBV6-1
CDR3aa: CASSELTGYEQYF

j_gene: TRBJ1-1
v_gene: TRBV28
CDR3aa: CASSTGQGPSF

j_gene: TRBJ1-3
v_gene: TRBV10-2
CDR3aa: CARPDSSGNTIYF

j_gene: TRBJ1-2
v_gene: TRBV19
CDR3aa: CASSRNRDRSHYGYTF

j_gene: TRBJ2-2
v_gene: TRBV6-5
CDR3aa: CASTLARNTGELFF

j_gene: TRBJ1-5
v_gene: TRBV27
CDR3aa: CASNFIGGNQPQHF

j_gene: TRBJ2-7
v_gene: TRBV10-2
CDR3aa: CASSERPAGFTYEQYF

j_gene: TRBJ2-7
v_gene: TRBV2
CDR3aa: CASSYWVNEQYF

j_gene: TRBJ2-3
v_gene: TRBV4-2
CDR3aa: CASSQVGHSDTQYF

j_gene: TRBJ2-7
v_gene: TRBV13
CDR3aa: CASSSSGPSYEQYF

j_gene: TRBJ2-7
v_gene: TRBV11-1
CDR3aa: CASSLDGSSHYEQYF

j_gene: TRBJ2-7
v_gene: TRBV4-1
CDR3aa: CASSHTTGSYEQYF

j_gene: TRBJ1-2
v_gene: TRBV29-1
CDR3aa: CSVEDRGDGYTF

j_gene: TRBJ2-1
v_gene: TRBV6-1
CDR3aa: CASNKDRDNEQFF

j_gene: TRBJ1-6
v_gene: TRBV27
CDR3aa: CASSLSRDRGGNSPLHF

j_gene: TRBJ1-1
v_gene: TRBV10-1
CDR3aa: CASTGPPSFEAFF

j_gene: TRBJ2-2
v_gene: TRBV7-3
CDR3aa: CASSLRVAGPNTGELFF

j_gene: TRBJ1-1
v_gene: TRBV4-1
CDR3aa: CASSHRTEAFF

j_gene: TRBJ2-1
v_gene: TRBV7-3
CDR3aa: CASSLQGAYNEQFF

j_gene: TRBJ1-2
v_gene: TRBV20-1
CDR3aa: CSAGNYGYTF

j_gene: TRBJ1-6
v_gene: TRBV9
CDR3aa: CASSVSDRVGSPLHF